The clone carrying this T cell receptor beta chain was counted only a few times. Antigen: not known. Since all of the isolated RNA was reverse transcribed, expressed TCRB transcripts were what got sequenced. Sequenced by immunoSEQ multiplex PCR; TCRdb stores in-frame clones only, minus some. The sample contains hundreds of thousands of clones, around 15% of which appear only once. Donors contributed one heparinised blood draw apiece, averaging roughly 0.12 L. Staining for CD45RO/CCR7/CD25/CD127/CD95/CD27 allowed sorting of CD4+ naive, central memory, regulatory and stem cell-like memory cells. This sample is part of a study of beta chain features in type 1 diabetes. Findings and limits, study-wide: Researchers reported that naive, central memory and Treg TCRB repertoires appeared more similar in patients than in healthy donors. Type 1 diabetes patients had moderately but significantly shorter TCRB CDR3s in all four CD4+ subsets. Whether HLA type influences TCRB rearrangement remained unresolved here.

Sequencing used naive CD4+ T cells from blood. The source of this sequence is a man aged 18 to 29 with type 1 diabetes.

In nucleotides, the CDR3 is TGTGCCTACCTCGAGGCCCTTAGGGGTTCAGATACGCAGTATTTT. Amino acid sequence: CAYLEALRGSDTQYF. The V and J genes are TRBV30 and TRBJ2-3, with D perhaps TRBD1 (5 bases). V was clipped by 7 bases and J by 4 bases, with 21 bases between them. Per the germline V gene, CDR1 is GTSNPN and CDR2 is SVGIG (reference sequence). The CDR3 is 15 amino acids.